This T cell receptor (beta chain) is drawn from a study of cytomegalovirus exposure and HLA in healthy donors (dated by TCRdb to 2016 to 2017). About the study as a whole: An earlier analysis of about 530 of the donors reported approximately 260 Gb of sequence data and 117 million unique TCR beta sequences obtained from around 180 million T cells. Around 320 gigabases of sequencing data and approximately 80 million unique TCR sequences were included in an early release covering roughly 600 HLA-typed donors. Of the roughly 410 genotyped donors, 75% to 85% were placed in the genetic ancestry cluster associated with self-reported Caucasian donors. The study aimed to test whether signatures of past pathogen exposure could be identified by cataloging public T cell receptors. The study profiled the T cell repertoires of fewer than 850 subjects by immunosequencing and related them to cytomegalovirus serostatus. Besides the first cohort of roughly 660 subjects, a separate validation cohort made up of roughly 120 different subjects was used. The study combined high-throughput TCR immunosequencing, statistical association of individual TCRs with disease status, and machine learning to predict cytomegalovirus infection status. A later analysis re-analyzed previously published TCR beta repertoires from 550 to 700 donors and added high-resolution HLA genotyping to study TCR occurrence patterns. In the later analysis, no new phenotypic data were used to find candidate immune exposures; instead, reliance was placed on TCR beta sequences and their occurrence across donors. In an earlier analysis of 587 of the donors, high-throughput TCR beta sequencing was used to judge whether each TCR beta V gene segment behaved as functional or pseudogenic. Donor age, sex, ethnicity and CMV serostatus were compiled alongside the repertoire data. Genome-wide SNP genotypes for about 60% of the 666 donors were used in a later genetic analysis, which treated that subset as a discovery cohort. Every repertoire in the discovery cohort had been generated on one and the same sequencing platform. HLA typing covered class I and class II loci at four-digit resolution. Typing coverage differed by locus: A, B, C, DRB1 and DQB1 were typed in roughly 620-630 donors, DQA1 in about 550, DPA1 in some 600, and DPB1 in around 490. Roughly 5 DR-DQ haplotypes were handled as single units for association and clustering, since linkage in the cohort was strong. On average, roughly 240,000 unique TCR beta nucleotide sequences were sequenced per donor among fewer than 500 genotyped donors of the cohort, with roughly 20% of those sequences being non-productive. Study-level results and caveats: Compared with the roughly 720-donor mean, donors in an Asian-associated ancestry cluster had fewer N-insertions in productive TCRs, according to a later genetic analysis. A further reported finding was that TCR beta sequences accurately predicted the HLA-A and HLA-B alleles for most subjects in the first cohort. Seventeen rarely observed V segments, including chromosome 9 orphons, were excluded from the earlier analysis of approximately 500 of the donors because counts were too low. Strong co-occurrence of HLA alleles, especially DR and DQ, made assigning TCR associations to individual alleles difficult. The 87-base-pair reads could not distinguish some IMGT-functional V segments, including TRBV6-2 and TRBV6-3, so those segments were excluded. The cohort was sequenced for TCR beta chains only, and without alpha or paired-chain data the features that could be detected were limited. A few of the identified cytomegalovirus-associated TCR beta chains were confirmed in vitro to be specific for cytomegalovirus antigens. It was suggested by the authors that the approach could potentially be generalized to other disease states and immunological phenotypes. For the cohort, immune exposure information was limited to CMV serostatus. While some public TCRs were present in many individuals, most TCR sequences turned up only very rarely across donors. Most CMV-associated TCR beta chains appeared to be HLA-restricted in a later analysis, and the HLA associations seemed to be driven largely by CMV exposure. A total of roughly 160 TCR beta chains were listed by the study as associated with cytomegalovirus. Because HLA typing was missing for some donors at each locus, association tests included only the typed subset. In a later analysis, the rate of TCR association differed among HLA loci, with DRB1 alleles having the most associated TCRs and HLA-C alleles having the fewest. Correlated functional status among segregating V segments might be attributable to linkage disequilibrium, but an unknown experimental factor could not be ruled out. The classifier was reported to diagnose cytomegalovirus status with high specificity and sensitivity in both the original and validation cohorts. A cluster of highly shared sequence variants was judged likely to represent a technical artifact of the sequencing pipeline. Sequencing depth was assumed to be roughly uniform across donors in the presence/absence analyses, though that assumption may not hold. An association between a missense DCLRE1C variant and V-gene and J-gene trimming of TCR beta chains was found in a later genetic analysis and replicated in an independent cohort. Compared with equally common non-associated chains, HLA-associated TCR beta chains in a later analysis were more clonally expanded and had lower generation probabilities. In a later analysis, some 17,000 TCR beta sequences were associated with specific HLA alleles at a false discovery rate of 0.05. Broadly in line with IMGT annotations, most TCR beta V segments showed up in productive rearrangements about 87% or about 30% of the time in an earlier analysis of about 500 of the donors. Several of the top co-occurrence clusters appeared to be linked to parvovirus B19, influenza, CMV and Epstein-Barr virus, according to a later analysis.

The library came from the immunoSEQ multiplex PCR assay. A mixture of 60 forward primers for TCR Vbeta segments and 13 reverse primers for TCR Jbeta segments was used in the multiplex PCR. A multiplex PCR assay on genomic DNA amplified the CDR3 region of rearranged TCR beta genes. On the Illumina HiSeq System, the amplified TCR beta libraries were sequenced as 87-base-pair reads. In the paper's pipeline: In a later analysis, tens of millions of unique TCR beta chains were counted across the approximately 620 repertoires, and roughly 10 million of these chains were shared by at least two donors. To remove PCR and sequencing errors, raw reads were error-corrected and collapsed into unique sequences using a nearest-neighbor algorithm that merged closely related sequences. To assign V, D and J gene segments, CDR3 sequences were aligned to IMGT reference sequences. For a sequence to be retained, at least a six-nucleotide match to both a V gene segment and a J gene segment was required. Rearrangements were called productive when the CDR3 lacked stop codons and stayed in frame with V and J; all others were non-productive. CDR3 was defined according to IMGT convention as the region running from the second conserved V-encoded cysteine to the conserved J-encoded phenylalanine. The earlier analysis of about 500 of the donors excluded sequences that lacked an unambiguous match to a single V gene segment. In an earlier analysis of several hundred of the donors, V segments were called functional above 56.7% productive rearrangements and were called segregating when the between-donor standard deviation exceeded 5%. A statistical classification framework was built to diagnose cytomegalovirus status from the catalog of TCR beta chain sequences. V and J gene assignment, in a later analysis, came from comparing TCR nucleotide sequences with IMGT/GENE-DB human TR gene sequences. The TCRdist pipeline was used in a later analysis to assign CDR3 sequences and most-parsimonious VDJ recombination scenarios. In a later analysis, each TCR beta chain was defined by its CDR3 amino acid sequence together with its V-gene family, and reads lacking a unique V-gene family were excluded. In a later analysis, a few hundred highly shared, low-generation-probability nucleotide sequences were removed to address suspected cross-contamination and a sequencing artifact. A later analysis calculated a clonal expansion index for each public chain from normalized within-repertoire ranks of inferred template counts. A later analysis computed generation probabilities with a VDJ recombination model fitted to out-of-frame rearrangements, and checked the results against IGoR. In a later analysis, TCR-TCR, TCR-HLA and TCR-CMV co-occurrence was scored with hypergeometric tests, and a repertoire-size bias correction was applied to TCR pairs. In a later analysis, false discovery rates were estimated by permuting HLA or CMV assignments 20 times. In a later analysis, co-occurring TCRs were grouped using DBSCAN, and TCRdist sequence similarity was added for clustering within HLA-allele-positive subsets. Repertoires with fewer than 30,000 or more than 120,000 public chains were left out of co-occurrence clustering, as were about five repertoires with anomalous nucleotide sharing. Here the immuneACCESS table is served through TCRdb, limited to in-frame sequences with V and J called. Missing clones are a known gap in these copies; in checked studies unresolved V genes cover under half, and the rest lacks a known reason. V, J and clone size are taken as reported in that table, and D and trimming were inferred from the DNA itself. The sample table records approximately 100,000 clones; about 70% of these occur just once. The top ten constitute about 2% of the sample.

As to this clone: Which antigen it targets is not known. No much larger clone exists at a distance of one base, and base qualities are not known.

Relative to germline, V is 0 bases shorter and J is 13 bases shorter, with 15 bases between their ends. The CDR3 sequence holds 12 residues, the cysteine and phenylalanine included. The entry retains the CDR3 DNA only, 36 bases that are in frame from base 1. The germline V gene (reference sequence) specifies GTSNPN as CDR1 and SVGIG as CDR2. In total, roughly 670 healthy bone marrow donors made up the cohort. At the time of sampling, all cohort members were nominally healthy, though unrecorded immune exposures were likely present. Of the 670 or so cohort members, almost 300 had positive CMV serostatus and 350 to 450 had negative CMV serostatus, and CMV serostatus was not recorded for the donor. A peripheral blood sample was provided by each donor, and peripheral blood mononuclear cells were used for TCR beta sequencing. The Qiagen DNeasy Blood Extraction Kit was used to extract genomic DNA from the blood cell samples.

The specimen was PBMCs. The chain uses TRBV30 and TRBJ2-5, with TRBD1 as a weak D call on 5 bases. The sequence derives from a human donor in good health. The CDR3 corresponds to CAWSVRTPPRYF. In nucleotides, the sequence is TGTGCCTGGAGTGTAAGGACACCCCCGAGGTACTTC.